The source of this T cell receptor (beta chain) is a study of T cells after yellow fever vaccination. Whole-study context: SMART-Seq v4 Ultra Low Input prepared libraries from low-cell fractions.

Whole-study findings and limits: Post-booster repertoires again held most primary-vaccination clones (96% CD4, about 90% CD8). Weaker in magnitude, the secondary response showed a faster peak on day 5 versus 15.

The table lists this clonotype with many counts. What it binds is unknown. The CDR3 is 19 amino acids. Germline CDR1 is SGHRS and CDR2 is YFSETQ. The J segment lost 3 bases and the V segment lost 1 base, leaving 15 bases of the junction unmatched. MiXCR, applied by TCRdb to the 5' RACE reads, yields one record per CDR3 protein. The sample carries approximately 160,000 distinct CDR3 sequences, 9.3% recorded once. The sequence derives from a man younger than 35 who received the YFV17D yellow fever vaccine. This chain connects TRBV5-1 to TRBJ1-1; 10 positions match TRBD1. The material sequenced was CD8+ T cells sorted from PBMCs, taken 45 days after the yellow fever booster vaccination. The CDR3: CASSLWGRDRGFLDTEAFF. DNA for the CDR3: TGCGCCAGCAGCTTGTGGGGCCGGGACAGGGGATTTTTGGACACTGAAGCTTTCTTT.